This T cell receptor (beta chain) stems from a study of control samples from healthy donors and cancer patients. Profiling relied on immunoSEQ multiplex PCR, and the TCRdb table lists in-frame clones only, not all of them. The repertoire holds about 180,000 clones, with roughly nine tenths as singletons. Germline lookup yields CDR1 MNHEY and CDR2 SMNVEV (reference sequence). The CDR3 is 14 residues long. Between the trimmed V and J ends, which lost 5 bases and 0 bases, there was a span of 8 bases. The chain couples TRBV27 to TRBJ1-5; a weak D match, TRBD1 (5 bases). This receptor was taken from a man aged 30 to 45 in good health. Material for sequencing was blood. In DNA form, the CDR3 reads TGTGCCAGCAGTGAGGGGTATAGCAATCAGCCCCAGCATTTT. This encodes CASSEGYSNQPQHF.